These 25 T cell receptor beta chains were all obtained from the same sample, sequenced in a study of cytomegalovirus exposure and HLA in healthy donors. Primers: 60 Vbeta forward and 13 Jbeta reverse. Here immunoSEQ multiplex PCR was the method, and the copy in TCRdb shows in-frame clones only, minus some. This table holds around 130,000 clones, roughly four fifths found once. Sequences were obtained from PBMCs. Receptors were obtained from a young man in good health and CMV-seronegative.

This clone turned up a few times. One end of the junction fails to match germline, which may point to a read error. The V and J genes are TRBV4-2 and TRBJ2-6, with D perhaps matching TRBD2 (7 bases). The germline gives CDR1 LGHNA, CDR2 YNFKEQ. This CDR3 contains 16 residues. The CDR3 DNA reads TGTGCCAGCAGCCTAGATGGGGGGGCTGGGGCCAACGTCATGACTTTC. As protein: CASSLDGGAGANVMTF.

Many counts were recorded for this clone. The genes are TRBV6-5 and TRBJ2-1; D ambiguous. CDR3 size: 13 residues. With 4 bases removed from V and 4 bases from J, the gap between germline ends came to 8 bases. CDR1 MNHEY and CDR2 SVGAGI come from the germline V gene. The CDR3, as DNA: TGTGCCAGCAGTTCCCGTGTGTACAATGAGCAGTTCTTC. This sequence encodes CASSSRVYNEQFF.

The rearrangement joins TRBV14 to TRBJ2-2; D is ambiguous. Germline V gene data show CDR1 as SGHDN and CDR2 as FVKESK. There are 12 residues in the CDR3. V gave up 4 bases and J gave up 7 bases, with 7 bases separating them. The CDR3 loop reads CASSLIFGELFF. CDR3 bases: TGTGCCAGCAGCCTAATCTTCGGGGAGCTGTTTTTT.

The CDR3 protein is CATTGWGGQQETQYF. In DNA, the CDR3 is TGCGCCACCACGGGTTGGGGTGGACAACAAGAGACCCAGTACTTC. The chain links TRBV5-1 to TRBJ2-5, with D possibly TRBD1 on 5 matching bases. CDR1 is SGHRS, CDR2 YFSETQ, per germline. The CDR3 consists of 15 residues. V shed 9 bases and J shed 2 bases, with 20 bases lying between them.

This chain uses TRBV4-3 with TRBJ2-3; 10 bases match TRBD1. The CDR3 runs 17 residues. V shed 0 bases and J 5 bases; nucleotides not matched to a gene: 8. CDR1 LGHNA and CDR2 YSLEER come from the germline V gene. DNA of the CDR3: TGCGCCAGCAGCCAAGAAAGGGGACAGGGGCTGAGAGATACGCAGTATTTT. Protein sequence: CASSQERGQGLRDTQYF.

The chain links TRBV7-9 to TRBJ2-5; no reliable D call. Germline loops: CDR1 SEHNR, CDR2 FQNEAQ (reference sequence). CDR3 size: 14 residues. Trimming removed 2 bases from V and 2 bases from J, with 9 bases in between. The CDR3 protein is CASSLTYPQETQYF. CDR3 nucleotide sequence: TGTGCCAGCAGCTTAACATACCCACAAGAGACCCAGTACTTC.

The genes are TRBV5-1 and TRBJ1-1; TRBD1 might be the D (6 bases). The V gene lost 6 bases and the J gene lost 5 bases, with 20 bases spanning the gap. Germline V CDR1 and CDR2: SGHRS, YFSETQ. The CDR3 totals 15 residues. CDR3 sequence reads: CASNPAPGAVTEAFF. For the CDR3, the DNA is TGCGCCAGCAACCCCGCCCCAGGGGCGGTAACTGAAGCTTTCTTT.

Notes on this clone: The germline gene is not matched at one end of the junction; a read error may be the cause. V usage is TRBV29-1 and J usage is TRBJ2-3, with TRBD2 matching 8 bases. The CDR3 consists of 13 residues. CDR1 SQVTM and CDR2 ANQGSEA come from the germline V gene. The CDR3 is CSVAGGLTDTQYF. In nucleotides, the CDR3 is TGCAGTGTTGCGGGGGGACTCACAGATACGCAGTATTTT.

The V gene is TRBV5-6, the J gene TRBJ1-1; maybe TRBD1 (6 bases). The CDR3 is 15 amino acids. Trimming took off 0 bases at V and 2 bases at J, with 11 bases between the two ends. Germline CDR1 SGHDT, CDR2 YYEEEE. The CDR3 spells CASSLEGGLNTEAFF. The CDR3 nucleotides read TGTGCCAGCAGCTTGGAGGGGGGGCTCAACACTGAAGCTTTCTTT.

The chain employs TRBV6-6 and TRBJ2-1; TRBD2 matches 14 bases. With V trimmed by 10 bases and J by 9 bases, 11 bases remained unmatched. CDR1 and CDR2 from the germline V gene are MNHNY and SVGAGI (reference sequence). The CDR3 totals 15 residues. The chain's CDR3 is CATSPRLAGGGEQFF. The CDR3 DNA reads TGTGCCACCTCTCCCCGACTAGCGGGAGGGGGTGAGCAGTTCTTC.

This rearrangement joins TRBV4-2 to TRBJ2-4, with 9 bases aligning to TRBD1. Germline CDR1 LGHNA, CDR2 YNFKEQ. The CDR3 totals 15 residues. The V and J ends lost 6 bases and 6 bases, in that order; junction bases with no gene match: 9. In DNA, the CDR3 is TGTGCCAGCAGTACACGGGGGACAGGGCCAAACATTCAGTACTTC. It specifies CASSTRGTGPNIQYF.

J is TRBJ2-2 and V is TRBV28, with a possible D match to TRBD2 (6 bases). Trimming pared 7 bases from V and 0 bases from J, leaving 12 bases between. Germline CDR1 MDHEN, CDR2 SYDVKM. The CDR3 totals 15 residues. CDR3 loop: CASMLGGANTGELFF. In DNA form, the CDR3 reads TGTGCCAGCATGTTAGGCGGGGCGAACACCGGGGAGCTGTTTTTT.

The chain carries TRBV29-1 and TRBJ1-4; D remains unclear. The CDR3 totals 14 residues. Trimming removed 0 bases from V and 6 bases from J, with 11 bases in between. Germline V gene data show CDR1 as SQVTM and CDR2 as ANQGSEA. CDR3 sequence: CSVEETSRHEKLFF. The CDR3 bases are TGCAGCGTTGAAGAGACAAGTCGGCATGAAAAACTGTTTTTT.

In DNA, the CDR3 is TGTGCCTGGAGTTTGGGAGTTGGTGGCTACACCTTC. Translated: CAWSLGVGGYTF. The chain recombines TRBV30 with TRBJ1-2; no firm D call. CDR1 and CDR2 from the germline V gene are GTSNPN and SVGIG (reference sequence). The CDR3 contains 12 residues. Trimming took off 2 bases at V and 7 bases at J, with 11 bases between the two ends.

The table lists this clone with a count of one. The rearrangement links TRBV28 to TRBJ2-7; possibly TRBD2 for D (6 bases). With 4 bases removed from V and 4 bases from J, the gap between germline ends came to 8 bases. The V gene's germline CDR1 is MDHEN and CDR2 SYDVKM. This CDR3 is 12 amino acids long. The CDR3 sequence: CASSSGTYEQYF. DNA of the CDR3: TGTGCCAGCAGTTCCGGGACTTACGAGCAGTACTTC. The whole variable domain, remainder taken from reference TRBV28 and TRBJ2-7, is DVKVTQSSRYLVKRTGEKVFLECVQDMDHENMFWYRQDPGLGLRLIYFSYDVKMKEKGDIPEGYSVSREKKERFSLILESASTNQTSMYLCASSSGTYEQYFGPGTRLTVT.

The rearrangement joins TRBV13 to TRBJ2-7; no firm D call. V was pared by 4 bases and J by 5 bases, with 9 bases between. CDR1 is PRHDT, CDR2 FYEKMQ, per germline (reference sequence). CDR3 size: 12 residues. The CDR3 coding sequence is TGTGCCAGCAGCTGGGCGTGGGACGAGCAGTACTTC. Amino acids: CASSWAWDEQYF. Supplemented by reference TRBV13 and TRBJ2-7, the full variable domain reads AAGVIQSPRHLIKEKRETATLKCYPIPRHDTVYWYQQGPGQDPQFLISFYEKMQSDKGSIPDRFSAQQFSDYHSELNMSSLELGDSALYFCASSWAWDEQYFGPGTRLTVT.

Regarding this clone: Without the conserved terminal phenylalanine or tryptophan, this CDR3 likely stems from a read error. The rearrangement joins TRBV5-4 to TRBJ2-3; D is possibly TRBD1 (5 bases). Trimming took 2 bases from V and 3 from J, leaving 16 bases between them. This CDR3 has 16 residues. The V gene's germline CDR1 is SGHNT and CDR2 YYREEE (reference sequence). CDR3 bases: TGTGCCAGCAGCTTCAGGGTCGCACCGCCAACAGATACGCAGTATGTT. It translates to CASSFRVAPPTDTQYV.

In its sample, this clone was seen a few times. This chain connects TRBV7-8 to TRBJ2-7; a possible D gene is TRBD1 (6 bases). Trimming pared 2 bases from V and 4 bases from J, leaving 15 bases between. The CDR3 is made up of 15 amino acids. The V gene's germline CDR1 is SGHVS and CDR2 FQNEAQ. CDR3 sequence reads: CASSLRVGQTYEQYF. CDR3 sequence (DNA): TGTGCCAGCAGCTTAAGAGTCGGACAGACATACGAGCAGTACTTC.

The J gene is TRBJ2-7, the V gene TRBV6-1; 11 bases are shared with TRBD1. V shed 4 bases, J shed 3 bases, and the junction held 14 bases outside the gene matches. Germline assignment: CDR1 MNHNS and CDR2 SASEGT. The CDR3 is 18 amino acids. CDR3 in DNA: TGTGCCAGCAGTGCCGGGACAGGGGGTGTCCCGCCTCTCTACGAGCAGTACTTC. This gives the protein CASSAGTGGVPPLYEQYF.

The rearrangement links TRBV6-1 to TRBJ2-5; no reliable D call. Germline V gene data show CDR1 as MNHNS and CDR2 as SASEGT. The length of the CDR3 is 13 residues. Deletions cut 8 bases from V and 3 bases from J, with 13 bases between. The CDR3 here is CASLLSFEETQYF. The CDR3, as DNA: TGTGCCAGCCTATTAAGTTTCGAAGAGACCCAGTACTTC.

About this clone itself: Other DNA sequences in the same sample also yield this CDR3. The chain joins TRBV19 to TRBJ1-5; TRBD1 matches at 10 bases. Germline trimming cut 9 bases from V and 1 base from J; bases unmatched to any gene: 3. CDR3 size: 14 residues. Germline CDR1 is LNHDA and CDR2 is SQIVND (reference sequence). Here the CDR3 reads CASRTGGSNQPQHF. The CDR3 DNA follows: TGTGCCAGCAGGACAGGGGGAAGCAATCAGCCCCAGCATTTT.

The CDR3 protein is CASSLTSGPYEQYF. As DNA, the CDR3 is TGCGCCAGCAGCTTGACTAGCGGTCCCTACGAGCAGTACTTC. The gene calls are TRBV5-1 and TRBJ2-7, with TRBD2 identical over 8 bases. From germline, CDR1 is SGHRS and CDR2 YFSETQ. This CDR3 is built from 14 residues. The junction had 2 bases not matched to a gene; V was cut back by 1 base and J by 2 bases.

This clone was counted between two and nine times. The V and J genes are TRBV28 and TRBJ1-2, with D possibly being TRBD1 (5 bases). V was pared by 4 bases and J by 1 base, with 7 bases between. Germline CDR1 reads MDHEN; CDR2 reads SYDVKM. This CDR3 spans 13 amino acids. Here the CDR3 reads CASSSGGNYGYTF. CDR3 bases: TGTGCCAGCAGTTCCGGGGGTAACTATGGCTACACCTTC.

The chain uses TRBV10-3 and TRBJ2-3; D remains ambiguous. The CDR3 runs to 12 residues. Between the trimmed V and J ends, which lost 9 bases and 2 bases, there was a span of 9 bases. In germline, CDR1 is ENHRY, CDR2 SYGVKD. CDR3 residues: CAIRENTDTQYF. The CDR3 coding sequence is TGTGCCATTCGAGAGAACACAGATACGCAGTATTTT.

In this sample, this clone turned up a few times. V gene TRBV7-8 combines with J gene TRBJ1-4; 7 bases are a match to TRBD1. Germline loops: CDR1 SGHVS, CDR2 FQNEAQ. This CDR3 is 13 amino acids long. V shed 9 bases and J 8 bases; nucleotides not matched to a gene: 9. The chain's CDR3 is CASSNRGFEKLFF. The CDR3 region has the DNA TGTGCCAGTTCCAACAGGGGCTTCGAAAAACTGTTTTTT.